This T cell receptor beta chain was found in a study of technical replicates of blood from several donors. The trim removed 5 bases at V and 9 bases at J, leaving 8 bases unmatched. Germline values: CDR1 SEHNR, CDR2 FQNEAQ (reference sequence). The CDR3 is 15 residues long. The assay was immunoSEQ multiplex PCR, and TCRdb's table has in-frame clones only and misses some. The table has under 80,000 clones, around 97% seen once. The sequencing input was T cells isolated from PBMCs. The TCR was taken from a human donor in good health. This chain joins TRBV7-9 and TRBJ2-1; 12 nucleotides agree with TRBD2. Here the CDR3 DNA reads TGTGCCAGCAGCGCCCGACTAGCGGGGGAAAGTGAGCAGTTCTTC. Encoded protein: CASSARLAGESEQFF.